The entry that follows covers one T cell receptor beta chain sequence. RNA extraction and reverse transcription yielded cDNA as sequencing template. The data were produced by immunoSEQ multiplex PCR, yet TCRdb's version contains in-frame clones alone and is incomplete. The repertoire consists of 100,000 to 150,000 clones, with around 58% occurring once and the leading ten covering almost 30%. The sample originates from a study of CD8+ T cells in alopecia areata. CDR3 length: 17 amino acids. Germline CDR1 and CDR2: MNHEY and SMNVEV (reference sequence). Trimming left V 5 bases short and J 7 bases short, with 27 bases between. Treatment defined: oral pan-JAK inhibitor, 5-10 mg twice daily.

The sample here was CD8+ T cells sorted from blood, taken at week 4, from a patient treated with tofacitinib. The chain has TRBV27 and TRBJ2-7, with D perhaps TRBD2 (5 bases). The TCR was taken from a human donor with alopecia areata. The CDR3 bases are TGTGCCAGCAGTCCTATTGAGGGCGGACCCTTTTCGCGGGAGCAGTACTTC. It translates to CASSPIEGGPFSREQYF.